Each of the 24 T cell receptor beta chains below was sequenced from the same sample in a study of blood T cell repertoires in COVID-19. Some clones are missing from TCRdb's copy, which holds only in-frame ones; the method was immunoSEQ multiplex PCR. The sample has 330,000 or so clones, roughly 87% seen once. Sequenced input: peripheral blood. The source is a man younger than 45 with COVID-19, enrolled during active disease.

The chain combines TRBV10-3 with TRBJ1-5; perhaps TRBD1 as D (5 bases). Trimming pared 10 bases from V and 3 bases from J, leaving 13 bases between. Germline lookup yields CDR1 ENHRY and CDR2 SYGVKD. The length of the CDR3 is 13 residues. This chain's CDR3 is CANSDSLNQPQHF. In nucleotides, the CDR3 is TGTGCCAACAGCGACAGCCTCAATCAGCCCCAGCATTTT.

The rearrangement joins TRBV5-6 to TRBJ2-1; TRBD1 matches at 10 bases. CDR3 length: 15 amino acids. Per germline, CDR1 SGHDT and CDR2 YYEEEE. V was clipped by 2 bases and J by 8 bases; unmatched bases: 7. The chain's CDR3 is CASSFGTGAVDEQFF. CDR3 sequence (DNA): TGTGCCAGCAGCTTCGGGACAGGGGCAGTAGATGAGCAGTTCTTC.

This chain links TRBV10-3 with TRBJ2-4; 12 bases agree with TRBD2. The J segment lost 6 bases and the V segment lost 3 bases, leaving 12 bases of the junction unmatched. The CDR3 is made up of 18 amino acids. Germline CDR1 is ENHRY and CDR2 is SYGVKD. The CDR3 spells CAISDYFLAGGQGNIQYF. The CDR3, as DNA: TGTGCCATCAGTGACTACTTTCTAGCGGGGGGGCAGGGAAACATTCAGTACTTC.

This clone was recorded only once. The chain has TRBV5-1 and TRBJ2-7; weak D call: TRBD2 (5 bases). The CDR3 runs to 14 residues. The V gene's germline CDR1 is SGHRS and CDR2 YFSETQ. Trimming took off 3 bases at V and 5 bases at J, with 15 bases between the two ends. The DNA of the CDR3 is TGCGCCAGCAGCTCCGGGGTAACTGTGGACGAGCAGTACTTC. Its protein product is CASSSGVTVDEQYF.

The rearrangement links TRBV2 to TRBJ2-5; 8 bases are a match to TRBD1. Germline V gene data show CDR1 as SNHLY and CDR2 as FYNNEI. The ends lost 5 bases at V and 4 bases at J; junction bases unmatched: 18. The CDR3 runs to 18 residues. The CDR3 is CASSPSPDRVYQRETQYF. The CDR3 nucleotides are TGTGCCAGCAGTCCTAGCCCGGACAGGGTCTATCAAAGAGAGACCCAGTACTTC.

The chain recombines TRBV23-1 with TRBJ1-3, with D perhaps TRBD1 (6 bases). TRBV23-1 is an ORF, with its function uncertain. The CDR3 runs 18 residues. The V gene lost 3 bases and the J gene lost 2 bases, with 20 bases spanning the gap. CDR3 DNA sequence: TGCGCCAGCAGTCACCCAGTCTCAGGGGAAGTTGCTGGAAACACCATATATTTT. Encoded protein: CASSHPVSGEVAGNTIYF.

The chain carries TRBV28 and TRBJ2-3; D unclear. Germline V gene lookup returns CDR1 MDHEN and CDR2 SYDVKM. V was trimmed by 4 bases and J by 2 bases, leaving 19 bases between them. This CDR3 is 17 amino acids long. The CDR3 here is CASSSPEAAIDTDTQYF. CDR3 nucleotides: TGTGCCAGCAGTTCTCCCGAGGCGGCCATCGACACAGATACGCAGTATTTT.

The chain's CDR3 is CASSQNREPNTEAFF. As DNA, the CDR3 is TGTGCCAGCAGCCAGAACAGGGAACCGAACACTGAAGCTTTCTTT. The chain carries TRBV16 and TRBJ1-1; weak D call: TRBD1 (6 bases). Trimming removed 3 bases at V and 1 base at J, with 12 bases between. The CDR3 consists of 15 residues. Per germline, CDR1 KGHSY and CDR2 FQNENV.

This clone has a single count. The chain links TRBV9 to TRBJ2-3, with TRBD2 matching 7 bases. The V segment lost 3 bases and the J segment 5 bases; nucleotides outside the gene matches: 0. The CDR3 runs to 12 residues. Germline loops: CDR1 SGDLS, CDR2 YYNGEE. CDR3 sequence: CASSAGGDTQYF. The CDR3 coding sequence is TGTGCCAGCAGCGCGGGGGGAGATACGCAGTATTTT. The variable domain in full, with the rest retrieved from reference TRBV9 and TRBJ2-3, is DSGVTQTPKHLITATGQRVTLRCSPRSGDLSVYWYQQSLDQGLQFLIQYYNGEERAKGNILERFSAQQFPDLHSELNLSSLELGDSALYFCASSAGGDTQYFGPGTRLTVL.

The CDR3 DNA is TGTGCCAGTAGTCGCTCTTATGGGGGGGGGAATAGCAATCAGCCCCAGCATTTT. It specifies CASSRSYGGGNSNQPQHF. The chain employs TRBV19 and TRBJ1-5; D might be TRBD1 (5 bases). The CDR3 is 18 residues long. The germline CDR1 and CDR2 sequences are LNHDA and SQIVND (reference sequence). Deletions cut 5 bases from V and 0 bases from J, with 20 bases between.

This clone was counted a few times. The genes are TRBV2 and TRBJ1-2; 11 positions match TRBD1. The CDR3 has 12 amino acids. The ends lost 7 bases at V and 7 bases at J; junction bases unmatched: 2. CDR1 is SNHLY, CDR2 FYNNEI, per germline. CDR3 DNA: TGTGCCAGCACTGGGACAGGGGGTGGCTACACCTTC. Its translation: CASTGTGGGYTF.

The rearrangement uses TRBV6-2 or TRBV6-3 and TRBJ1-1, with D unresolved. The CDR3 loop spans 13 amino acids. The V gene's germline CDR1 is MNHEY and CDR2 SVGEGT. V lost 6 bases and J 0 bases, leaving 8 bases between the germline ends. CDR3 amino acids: CASSQYLNTEAFF. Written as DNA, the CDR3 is TGTGCCAGCAGCCAATACTTGAACACTGAAGCTTTCTTT.

The CDR3 DNA sequence: TGCGCCACCGCATCCCGACTGCGGGCAGCGAACACCGGGGAGCTGTTTTTT. Amino acids: CATASRLRAANTGELFF. This rearrangement joins TRBV5-1 to TRBJ2-2; TRBD2 might be the D (5 bases). Germline loops: CDR1 SGHRS, CDR2 YFSETQ. The CDR3 extends over 17 amino acids. V was pared by 9 bases and J by 0 bases, with 21 bases between.

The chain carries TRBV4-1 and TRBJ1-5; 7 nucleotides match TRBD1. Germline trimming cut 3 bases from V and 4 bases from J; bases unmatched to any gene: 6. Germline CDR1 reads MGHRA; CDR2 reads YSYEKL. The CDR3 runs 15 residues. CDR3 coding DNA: TGCGCCAGCAGCCATCCGGGACAGCCTAATCAGCCCCAGCATTTT. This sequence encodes CASSHPGQPNQPQHF.

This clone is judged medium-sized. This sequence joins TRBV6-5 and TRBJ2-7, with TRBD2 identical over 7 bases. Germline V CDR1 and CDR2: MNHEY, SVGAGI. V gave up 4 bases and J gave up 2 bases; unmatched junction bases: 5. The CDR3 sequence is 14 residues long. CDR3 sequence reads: CASSLIAGTYEQYF. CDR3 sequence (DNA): TGTGCCAGCAGTTTAATAGCGGGTACCTACGAGCAGTACTTC.

The CDR3 DNA is TGTGCCATCAGTGAAGGGGGTCAGCCCCAGCATTTT. Translation gives CAISEGGQPQHF. The genes are TRBV10-3 and TRBJ1-5; tentatively, D is TRBD1 (6 bases). The CDR3 spans 12 residues. Trimming pared 3 bases from V and 6 bases from J, leaving 6 bases between. Germline V lookup: CDR1 ENHRY, CDR2 SYGVKD.

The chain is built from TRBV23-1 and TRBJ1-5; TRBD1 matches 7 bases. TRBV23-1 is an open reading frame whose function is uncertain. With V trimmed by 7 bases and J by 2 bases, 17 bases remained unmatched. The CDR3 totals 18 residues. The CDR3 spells CASTPTPSDREGNQPQHF. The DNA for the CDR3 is TGCGCCAGCACCCCCACCCCATCCGACAGGGAGGGCAATCAGCCCCAGCATTTT.

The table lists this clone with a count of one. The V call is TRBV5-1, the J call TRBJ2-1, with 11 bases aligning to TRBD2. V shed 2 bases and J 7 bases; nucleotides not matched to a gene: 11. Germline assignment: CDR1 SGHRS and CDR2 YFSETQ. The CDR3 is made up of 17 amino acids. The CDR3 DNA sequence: TGCGCCAGCAGCTTTAAGGTTACTAGCGGGGGTTTGAATGAGCAGTTCTTC. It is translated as CASSFKVTSGGLNEQFF. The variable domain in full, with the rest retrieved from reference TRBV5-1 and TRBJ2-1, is KAGVTQTPRYLIKTRGQQVTLSCSPISGHRSVSWYQQTPGQGLQFLFEYFSETQRNKGNFPGRFSGRQFSNSRSEMNVSTLELGDSALYLCASSFKVTSGGLNEQFFGPGTRLTVL.

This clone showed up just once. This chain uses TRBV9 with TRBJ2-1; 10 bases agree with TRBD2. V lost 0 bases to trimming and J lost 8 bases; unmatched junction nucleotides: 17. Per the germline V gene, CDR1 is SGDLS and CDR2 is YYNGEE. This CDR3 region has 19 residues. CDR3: CASSVASIVSQREGHEQFF. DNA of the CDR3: TGTGCCAGCAGCGTAGCCTCAATCGTAAGCCAGCGGGAGGGCCATGAGCAGTTCTTC.

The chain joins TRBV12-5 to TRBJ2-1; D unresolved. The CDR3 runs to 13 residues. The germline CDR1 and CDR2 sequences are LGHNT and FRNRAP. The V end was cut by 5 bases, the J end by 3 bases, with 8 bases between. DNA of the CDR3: TGTGCTAGTGGTGCTAATAGCTACAATGAGCAGTTCTTC. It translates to CASGANSYNEQFF.

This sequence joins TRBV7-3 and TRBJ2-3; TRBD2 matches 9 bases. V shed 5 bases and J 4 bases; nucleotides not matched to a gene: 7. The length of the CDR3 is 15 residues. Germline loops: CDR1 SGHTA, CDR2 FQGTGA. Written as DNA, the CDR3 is TGTGCCAGCAGCCCCAGCGGGAGGTCCTCAGATACGCAGTATTTT. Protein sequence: CASSPSGRSSDTQYF.

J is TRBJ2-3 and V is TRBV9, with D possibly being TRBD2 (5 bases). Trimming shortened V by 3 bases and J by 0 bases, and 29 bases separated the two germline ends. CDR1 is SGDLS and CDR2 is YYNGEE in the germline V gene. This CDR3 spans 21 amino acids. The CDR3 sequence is CASSGRSMDGYSRTSTDTQYF. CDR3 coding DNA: TGTGCCAGCAGCGGAAGATCAATGGACGGGTACAGCAGGACTAGCACAGATACGCAGTATTTT.

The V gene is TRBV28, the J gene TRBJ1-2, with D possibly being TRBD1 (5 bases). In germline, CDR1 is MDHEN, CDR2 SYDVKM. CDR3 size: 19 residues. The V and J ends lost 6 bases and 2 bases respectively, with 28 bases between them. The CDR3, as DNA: TGTGCCAGCAGCCCCCTTCGGGGGTTACAACTCCCAATAAACTATGGCTACACCTTC. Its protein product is CASSPLRGLQLPINYGYTF.

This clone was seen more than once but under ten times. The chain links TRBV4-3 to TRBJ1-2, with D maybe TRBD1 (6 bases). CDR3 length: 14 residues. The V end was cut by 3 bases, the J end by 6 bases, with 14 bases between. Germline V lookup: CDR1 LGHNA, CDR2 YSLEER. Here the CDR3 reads CASSHDAGANGYTF. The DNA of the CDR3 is TGCGCCAGCAGCCATGACGCAGGGGCGAATGGCTACACCTTC.